This entry lists 20 T cell receptor beta chains sequenced from one sample in a study of blood T cell repertoires in COVID-19. Libraries were prepared by immunoSEQ multiplex PCR; TCRdb keeps only in-frame clonotypes and omits some of them. The table records some 300,000 clones, roughly 86% of them present only once. The sample consisted of PBMCs or T cells enriched from blood (not recorded which). These receptors were collected from a woman aged 45-65 years who had been exposed to COVID-19.

This clone occurred a few times. The V call is TRBV2, the J call TRBJ1-2; 8 nucleotides line up with TRBD1. V lost 7 bases, J lost 8 bases, and 12 bases stayed unmatched. The CDR3 is 14 residues long. Germline CDR1 SNHLY, CDR2 FYNNEI. The CDR3 is CASMLAGGFGGYTF. The DNA of the CDR3 is TGTGCCAGCATGTTGGCAGGGGGCTTCGGAGGCTACACCTTC.

This clone was counted a single time. The chain has TRBV5-6 and TRBJ1-1, with TRBD1 as a possible D gene (5 bases). Trimming cost V 1 base and J 4 bases, with 11 bases left between them. The CDR3 is 14 residues long. The germline V gene has CDR1 SGHDT and CDR2 YYEEEE. The CDR3 reads CASSLSGGSTEAFF. CDR3 nucleotides: TGTGCCAGCAGCTTGTCCGGGGGAAGCACTGAAGCTTTCTTT.

The chain joins TRBV5-6 to TRBJ2-3; 9 bases agree with TRBD1. Germline loops: CDR1 SGHDT, CDR2 YYEEEE. The CDR3 totals 15 residues. V shed 4 bases and J 4 bases; nucleotides not matched to a gene: 7. The chain's CDR3 is CASSDGTGIADTQYF. The CDR3 bases are TGTGCCAGCAGCGACGGGACAGGGATCGCAGATACGCAGTATTTT.

This rearrangement joins TRBV5-6 to TRBJ1-3; maybe TRBD1 (6 bases). This CDR3 region has 16 residues. Germline V gives CDR1 SGHDT, CDR2 YYEEEE. Trimming removed 2 bases from V and 4 bases from J, with 16 bases in between. In DNA, the CDR3 is TGTGCCAGCAGCTTATCCGGACAGTCCAAAGGAAACACCATATATTTT. It translates to CASSLSGQSKGNTIYF.

This sequence joins TRBV4-1 and TRBJ2-4, with TRBD2 matching 7 bases. Germline loops: CDR1 MGHRA, CDR2 YSYEKL. The CDR3 sequence is 15 residues long. J was trimmed by 5 bases and V by 1 base; bases with no gene match: 5. CDR3 bases: TGCGCCAGCAGCCAAGGCCCGGGACTACAAAACATTCAGTACTTC. Translation: CASSQGPGLQNIQYF.

This chain joins TRBV7-9 and TRBJ2-5; D call uncertain. From germline, CDR1 is SEHNR and CDR2 FQNEAQ (reference sequence). This CDR3 contains 13 residues. V shed 0 bases and J shed 5 bases, with 7 bases lying between them. CDR3 sequence: CASSLALWETQYF. Here the CDR3 DNA reads TGTGCCAGCAGCTTAGCGCTATGGGAGACCCAGTACTTC.

Worth noting for this clone: Additional DNA sequences in this sample encode the identical CDR3. The chain joins TRBV19 to TRBJ1-5, with no clear D. Germline V gene data show CDR1 as LNHDA and CDR2 as SQIVND (reference sequence). The ends were cut back, 1 base at V and 4 bases at J, with 5 bases in the middle. The CDR3 has 13 residues. The CDR3 DNA follows: TGTGCCAGTAGTATAGCCGGGAATCAGCCCCAGCATTTT. It codes for CASSIAGNQPQHF.

V gene TRBV7-2 combines with J gene TRBJ1-2; tentative D call: TRBD1 (5 bases). The V and J ends lost 10 bases and 8 bases respectively, with 23 bases between them. The CDR3 has 14 residues. Germline CDR1 is SGHTA and CDR2 is FQGNSA. CDR3 in amino acids: CATPRGGETMGYTF. The CDR3 DNA is TGTGCCACCCCTCGGGGGGGGGAGACGATGGGCTACACCTTC.

The chain is built from TRBV2 and TRBJ1-1, with D hard to call. The CDR3 contains 15 residues. Germline CDR1 is SNHLY and CDR2 is FYNNEI. With 2 bases removed from V and 1 base from J, the gap between germline ends came to 11 bases. The CDR3 protein is CASSEISIKNTEAFF. The CDR3 nucleotides read TGTGCCAGCAGTGAAATAAGCATCAAGAACACTGAAGCTTTCTTT.

In this sample, this clone turned up once. This chain links TRBV7-6 with TRBJ2-5; 7 bases are a match to TRBD2. CDR3 length: 13 amino acids. Trimming cost V 5 bases and J 5 bases; bases outside gene matches: 5. In germline, CDR1 is SGHVS, CDR2 FNYEAQ. This CDR3 reads CASSRTRTETQYF. The CDR3 nucleotides read TGTGCCAGCAGCCGGACTAGGACGGAGACCCAGTACTTC.

This clone showed up just a few times. The chain couples TRBV28 to TRBJ2-7, with a weak D call TRBD1 (5 bases). The CDR3 spans 14 residues. Germline lookup yields CDR1 MDHEN and CDR2 SYDVKM. The V gene lost 4 bases and the J gene lost 2 bases, with 12 bases spanning the gap. The CDR3 nucleotides are TGTGCCAGCAGTTCACCAGACAGACCCTACGAGCAGTACTTC. Residues: CASSSPDRPYEQYF.

A few counts support this clone. The rearrangement joins TRBV7-2 to TRBJ1-2; possibly TRBD1 for D (5 bases). Trimming removed 5 bases from V and 5 bases from J, with 15 bases in between. CDR1 is SGHTA, CDR2 FQGNSA, per germline. This CDR3 has 14 residues. CDR3 sequence reads: CASSTGGVGYGYTF. The CDR3 coding sequence is TGTGCCAGCAGCACGGGGGGGGTAGGGTATGGCTACACCTTC.

The chain uses TRBV7-9 and TRBJ2-7; the match to TRBD2 covers 10 bases. Germline assignment: CDR1 SEHNR and CDR2 FQNEAQ (reference sequence). Losses at the gene ends were 8 bases for V and 3 bases for J; bases not matched to a gene: 4. The CDR3 loop spans 13 amino acids. The DNA of the CDR3 is TGTGCCAGCTCTAGCGGGGGATTCTACGAGCAGTACTTC. It codes for CASSSGGFYEQYF.

With regard to this clone: The sample contains more than one DNA sequence encoding this CDR3. The CDR3 DNA follows: TGTGCCAGCAGCTTGGACAGAAACACTGAAGCTTTCTTT. It is translated as CASSLDRNTEAFF. This chain links TRBV5-4 with TRBJ1-1; no reliable D call. The CDR3 runs to 13 residues. V shed 0 bases and J shed 2 bases, with 5 bases lying between them. CDR1 SGHNT and CDR2 YYREEE come from the germline V gene (reference sequence).

In regard to this clone: Other DNA sequences in the sample encode the same CDR3. V gene TRBV6-5 combines with J gene TRBJ1-6; tentatively, D is TRBD1 (5 bases). The CDR3 contains 14 residues. The germline gives CDR1 MNHEY, CDR2 SVGAGI. Deletions cut 3 bases from V and 7 bases from J, with 10 bases between. CDR3 DNA: TGTGCCAGCAGTTATGGCACAGGCAATTCACCCCTCCACTTT. This sequence encodes CASSYGTGNSPLHF.

The V and J genes are TRBV5-4 and TRBJ2-6; TRBD1 matches 10 bases. V lost 4 bases to trimming and J lost 2 bases; unmatched junction nucleotides: 15. CDR3 length: 20 residues. CDR1 is SGHNT and CDR2 is YYREEE in the germline V gene (reference sequence). The CDR3 DNA reads as TGTGCCAGCAGCCCGGAGATGACGACAGGGGGCTCAGCTGGGGCCAACGTCCTGACTTTC. Amino acids: CASSPEMTTGGSAGANVLTF.

The V and J genes are TRBV5-1 and TRBJ2-7; weak D call: TRBD2 (6 bases). The germline V gene has CDR1 SGHRS and CDR2 YFSETQ. V was shortened by 3 bases and J by 0 bases, with 13 bases between the two germline ends. The CDR3 totals 15 residues. For the CDR3, the DNA is TGCGCCAGCAGCTCTTCTAGCGCCAGCTCCTACGAGCAGTACTTC. This codes for CASSSSSASSYEQYF.

This clone was found once. DNA for the CDR3: TGTGCCAGCACTCCAACGGGGGGTCTCCACGAGCAGTACTTC. Translated: CASTPTGGLHEQYF. The V call is TRBV5-6, the J call TRBJ2-7, with 7 bases aligning to TRBD2. The CDR3 contains 14 residues. The V and J ends lost 6 bases and 5 bases, in that order; junction bases with no gene match: 11. Germline loops: CDR1 SGHDT, CDR2 YYEEEE.

The chain combines TRBV7-9 with TRBJ1-2; 8 bases map to TRBD1. The V gene's germline CDR1 is SEHNR and CDR2 FQNEAQ (reference sequence). The CDR3 extends over 13 amino acids. Germline trimming cut 6 bases from V and 8 bases from J; bases unmatched to any gene: 8. CDR3 DNA: TGTGCCAGCAGAATCGGACAGGGCCGGGGCTACACCTTC. The encoded protein is CASRIGQGRGYTF.

The chain carries TRBV21-1 and TRBJ1-4. TRBV21-1 is annotated as a pseudogene. The CDR3 is 18 residues long. The CDR3 sequence: CASTAPGGDRAPNEKLFF. As DNA, the CDR3 is TGTGCCAGCACCGCACCTGGGGGGGACCGGGCCCCTAATGAAAAACTGTTTTTT.